This record concerns one T cell receptor beta chain sequence. The antigen remains unidentified. This record comes from a study of cytotoxic CD8 clonotypes in ibrutinib-treated CLL. Study outcomes and limitations: In comparison with age-matched healthy donors, baseline clonality was higher and tracked circulating CD8+ T-cell counts. Collection times varied between progressing and sustained-remission patients. Private clonotypes, not public ones, expanded at ibrutinib response.

J lost 3 bases, V lost 0 bases, and 6 bases had no gene match. CDR3 length: 15 amino acids. From germline, CDR1 is SGDLS and CDR2 YYNGEE. Clones were read by immunoSEQ multiplex PCR, and TCRdb kept only the in-frame ones, dropping some. The sample shows around 150,000 clones, around nine tenths of them seen only once. V gene TRBV9 combines with J gene TRBJ2-7; 7 nucleotides line up with TRBD1. The TCR comes from a human donor with chronic lymphocytic leukemia. Sequences were derived from PBMCs, sampled at disease progression, from a patient treated with ibrutinib. The DNA of the CDR3 is TGTGCCAGCAGCGTAGAACAGGGGTCGTTCTACGAGCAGTACTTC. Protein product: CASSVEQGSFYEQYF.